Presented here are 25 T cell receptor beta chains from one specimen sequenced in a study of identical twins. TCRdb called the 5' RACE reads again in MiXCR, with one record for every CDR3 protein. Of roughly 1.6 million distinct CDR3 sequences in the sample, roughly a third were seen once. The sample was cord blood. The receptors derive from a newborn girl in good health.

Only a few counts were recorded for this clonotype. The V call is TRBV20-1, the J call TRBJ2-7; TRBD2 matches 7 bases. CDR1 and CDR2 from the germline V gene are DFQATT and SNEGSKA (reference sequence). Unmatched junction bases numbered 13, after V lost 0 bases and J lost 2 bases. The CDR3 covers 17 residues. CDR3 nucleotides: TGCAGTGCTAGAGAGGTGTGGTTCAGCGGGGATGCCTACGAGCAGTACTTC. Amino acid sequence: CSAREVWFSGDAYEQYF.

This clonotype was seen only a few times. The chain couples TRBV25-1 to TRBJ1-2; 8 bases fit TRBD1. There are 13 residues in the CDR3. The germline CDR1 and CDR2 sequences are MGHDK and SYGVNS. Trimming at V came to 8 bases and at J to 2 bases, leaving 4 bases not matched to a gene. CDR3 in amino acids: CASRGQVNYGYTF. CDR3 bases: TGTGCCAGCCGGGGACAGGTGAACTATGGCTACACCTTC.

CDR3 region: CASSLAVIRTNEKLFF. The CDR3 DNA reads as TGCGCCAGCAGCTTGGCCGTGATTCGGACTAATGAAAAACTGTTTTTT. The rearrangement joins TRBV5-1 to TRBJ1-4; D gene unclear. The V and J ends lost 0 bases and 2 bases respectively, with 11 bases between them. This CDR3 comprises 16 residues. Germline assignment: CDR1 SGHRS and CDR2 YFSETQ.

The rearrangement joins TRBV5-1 to TRBJ1-1; TRBD1 agrees at 9 bases. The junction had 11 bases not matched to a gene; V was cut back by 1 base and J by 4 bases. The germline V gene encodes CDR1 SGHRS and CDR2 YFSETQ. There are 17 residues in the CDR3. The CDR3 DNA is TGCGCCAGCAGCTTGTATTCTACATACAGGGGGCCCACTGAAGCTTTCTTT. Translating gives CASSLYSTYRGPTEAFF.

The sample holds many counts of this clonotype. The chain recombines TRBV25-1 with TRBJ1-1; D gene ambiguous. The germline V gene has CDR1 MGHDK and CDR2 SYGVNS. There are 13 residues in the CDR3. V was cut by 2 bases and J by 1 base, with 5 bases left in between. The CDR3 loop is CASSELGNTEAFF. As DNA, the CDR3 is TGTGCCAGCAGTGAACTGGGGAACACTGAAGCTTTCTTT.

This clonotype was detected ten times or more. This sequence joins TRBV7-2 and TRBJ2-4, with no clear D. CDR1 is SGHTA, CDR2 FQGNSA, per germline. The CDR3 is 14 amino acids. V was trimmed by 2 bases and J by 0 bases, leaving 5 bases between them. In DNA form, the CDR3 reads TGTGCCAGCAGCTTACTGTTAGCCAAAAACATTCAGTACTTC. As protein: CASSLLLAKNIQYF.

The CDR3 nucleotides are TGTGCCAGCAGTTTATTAGGAACAGGTTCAGTCAGCACAGATACGCAGTATTTT. Translating gives CASSLLGTGSVSTDTQYF. The chain is built from TRBV28 and TRBJ2-3; D possibly corresponds to TRBD1 (5 bases). CDR3 length: 18 residues. V gave up 1 base and J gave up 0 bases, with 17 bases separating them. Germline loops: CDR1 MDHEN, CDR2 SYDVKM.

This clonotype was counted only a few times. The chain couples TRBV29-1 to TRBJ2-1; maybe TRBD1 (6 bases). CDR3 length: 13 amino acids. Germline loops: CDR1 SQVTM, CDR2 ANQGSEA. Between the trimmed V and J ends, which lost 3 bases and 3 bases, there was a span of 9 bases. The CDR3 DNA sequence: TGCAGCGTTGACAGGGGCCTCTACAATGAGCAGTTCTTC. This gives the protein CSVDRGLYNEQFF.

Points on this clonotype: One junction end disagrees with the germline gene, perhaps due to a read error. V is TRBV7-9 and J is TRBJ2-1; 7 nucleotides line up with TRBD2. The germline V gene has CDR1 SEHNR and CDR2 FQNEAQ (reference sequence). The CDR3 covers 14 residues. CDR3 sequence reads: CPSSLAGSYNEQFF. CDR3 bases: TGTCCCAGCAGCTTAGCGGGTTCCTACAATGAGCAGTTCTTC.

The chain couples TRBV29-1 to TRBJ2-5; D is perhaps TRBD2 (5 bases). The CDR3 extends over 12 amino acids. From germline, CDR1 is SQVTM and CDR2 ANQGSEA. The CDR3 here is CSGRAEEETQYF. DNA for the CDR3: TGCTCAGGACGAGCGGAGGAAGAGACCCAGTACTTC.

This clonotype was recorded a few times. The rearrangement joins TRBV12-3 or TRBV12-4 to TRBJ1-1; tentatively, D is TRBD1 (5 bases). There are 15 residues in the CDR3. Trimming took 6 bases from V and 4 from J, leaving 18 bases between them. CDR3 in DNA: TGTGCCAGCAGATCCCGGGGCTTAATACGCACTGAAGCTTTCTTT. This codes for CASRSRGLIRTEAFF.

This clonotype occurred many times. The V and J genes are TRBV27 and TRBJ2-1, with TRBD2 matching 7 bases. CDR3 size: 15 residues. V was pared by 2 bases and J by 6 bases, with 7 bases of the junction left unmatched. Germline V CDR1 and CDR2: MNHEY, SMNVEV (reference sequence). The CDR3 DNA reads as TGTGCCAGCAGTTTAAGTGGGAGGGCCGGCAATGAGCAGTTCTTC. Protein sequence: CASSLSGRAGNEQFF.

In this sample, this clonotype turned up once. This chain connects TRBV20-1 to TRBJ1-1; D remains ambiguous. This CDR3 region has 13 residues. Trimming removed 4 bases at V and 8 bases at J, with 17 bases between. Germline V gene sequence: CDR1 DFQATT, CDR2 SNEGSKA (reference sequence). The CDR3 nucleotides are TGCAGTGCTACAACGACACAACTTAGCGAAGCTTTCTTT. It translates to CSATTTQLSEAFF.

This clonotype was recorded a few times. The chain recombines TRBV7-8 with TRBJ1-1; 12 bases match TRBD1. This CDR3 has 15 residues. CDR1 is SGHVS and CDR2 is FQNEAQ in the germline V gene. J was trimmed by 2 bases and V by 4 bases; bases with no gene match: 2. CDR3 sequence: CASSSGTGGNTEAFF. In DNA, the CDR3 is TGTGCCAGCAGCTCCGGGACAGGGGGCAACACTGAAGCTTTCTTT.

The V call is TRBV20-1, the J call TRBJ2-1, with D possibly TRBD2 on 6 matching bases. The J call is uncertain, as TRBJ2-7 better fits the DNA end. This CDR3 has 14 residues. The germline CDR1 and CDR2 sequences are DFQATT and SNEGSKA (reference sequence). The CDR3 DNA is TGCAGTGCTAGTAAGGTAGCGGATTACAATGAGCAGTACTTC. Residues: CSASKVADYNEQYF.

Comment on this clonotype: This may come from a read error, since a much larger clone is one base off. This chain joins TRBV20-1 and TRBJ1-1, with D unresolved. The germline gives CDR1 DFQATT, CDR2 SNEGSKA (reference sequence). The CDR3 spans 9 residues. The CDR3 nucleotides are TGCAGGGTTAACACTGAAGCTTTCTTT. Residues: CRVNTEAFF.

V is TRBV10-3 and J is TRBJ1-6, with D maybe TRBD1 (5 bases). In germline, CDR1 is ENHRY, CDR2 SYGVKD. Trimming took 4 bases from V and 6 from J, leaving 16 bases between them. The CDR3 has 16 residues. The CDR3, as DNA: TGTGCCATCAGTGGAGAAGAGGGACTGCTTAATTCACCCCTCCACTTT. As protein: CAISGEEGLLNSPLHF.

The rearrangement uses TRBV12-3 or TRBV12-4 and TRBJ2-1; D is perhaps TRBD1 (6 bases). The CDR3 totals 13 residues. The V gene lost 10 bases and the J gene lost 7 bases, with 17 bases spanning the gap. CDR3 residues: CAITRPQGNEQFF. As DNA, the CDR3 is TGTGCCATAACCCGGCCTCAGGGGAATGAGCAGTTCTTC.

J is TRBJ1-1 and V is TRBV29-1, with 7 bases fitting TRBD1. The CDR3 is 13 amino acids. V was clipped by 5 bases and J by 4 bases; unmatched bases: 7. Looked up from germline, CDR1 is SQVTM and CDR2 is ANQGSEA. The CDR3 bases are TGCAGCGTTTTGCCGACAGGGAGCACTGAAGCTTTCTTT. It encodes CSVLPTGSTEAFF.

The CDR3 reads CASSEMVTSGTDTQYF. The CDR3, as DNA: TGTGCCAGCAGTGAAATGGTGACAAGTGGGACAGATACGCAGTATTTT. The chain carries TRBV6-1 and TRBJ2-3; D not certain. The V end was cut by 2 bases, the J end by 3 bases, with 15 bases between. CDR1 is MNHNS, CDR2 SASEGT, per germline. This CDR3 is 16 amino acids long.

V is TRBV12-3 or TRBV12-4 and J is TRBJ2-1; 8 bases map to TRBD2. J was trimmed by 2 bases and V by 7 bases; bases with no gene match: 10. CDR3 length: 16 amino acids. The CDR3 coding sequence is TGTGCCAGCACCATGAGGGCGGGGGGCGCCTACAATGAGCAGTTCTTC. Protein sequence: CASTMRAGGAYNEQFF.

This clonotype was counted a few times. The gene calls are TRBV24-1 and TRBJ1-5; D is possibly TRBD1 (5 bases). The CDR3 loop spans 16 amino acids. The germline V gene has CDR1 KGHDR and CDR2 SFDVKD. V lost 0 bases to trimming and J lost 4 bases, with 12 bases between them. Here the CDR3 DNA reads TGTGCCACCAGTGATTTGAGTCGGGACGGAAATCAGCCCCAGCATTTT. This gives the protein CATSDLSRDGNQPQHF.

The gene calls are TRBV12-3 or TRBV12-4 and TRBJ2-5, with D perhaps TRBD1 (5 bases). Trimming left V 1 base short and J 9 bases short, with 12 bases between. This CDR3 is built from 13 residues. CDR3 loop: CASSLEDGAAQYF. In nucleotides, the CDR3 is TGTGCCAGCAGTTTAGAGGATGGGGCGGCCCAGTACTTC.

The J gene is TRBJ2-1, the V gene TRBV5-1; D unclear. CDR1 is SGHRS, CDR2 YFSETQ, per germline. V was clipped by 0 bases and J by 8 bases, with 6 bases between them. The CDR3 consists of 12 residues. The CDR3 bases are TGCGCCAGCAGCTTGGGGATATATGAGCAGTTCTTC. Translated, it gives CASSLGIYEQFF.

The chain carries TRBV7-9 and TRBJ2-5; D is unresolved. Per germline, CDR1 SEHNR and CDR2 FQNEAQ (reference sequence). CDR3 size: 14 residues. Trimming left V 7 bases short and J 4 bases short, with 16 bases between. CDR3 amino acids: CASNPRFVRETQYF. For the CDR3, the DNA is TGTGCCAGCAACCCCCGATTCGTTCGAGAGACCCAGTACTTC.